This TCR beta chain was identified in a study of T-cell reconstitution after alpha-beta-depleted transplantation in children. A library of TCRbeta sequences, prepared with unique molecular identifiers, was generated. TCRdb re-called the PCR reads with MiXCR, one entry per CDR3 protein. The data show fewer than 20,000 distinct CDR3 sequences, roughly 8% seen once. V shed 8 bases and J 5 bases; nucleotides not matched to a gene: 14. Germline loops: CDR1 MDHEN, CDR2 SYDVKM. The CDR3 is made up of 16 amino acids. This clonotype was seen ten or more times. The receptor was isolated from a boy younger than two who had a stem cell transplant for Wiskott-Aldrich syndrome, so the T cells may come from the graft donor. The sample consisted of PBMCs, mostly from graft donor cells, taken 60 days after TCRalphabeta/CD19-depleted stem cell transplant. The V call is TRBV28, the J call TRBJ2-1; 8 positions agree with TRBD2. The CDR3 sequence: CASDKSGSFRNNEQFF. The CDR3 region has the DNA TGTGCCAGCGATAAAAGCGGGAGTTTTAGAAACAATGAGCAGTTCTTC.